This T cell receptor (beta chain) was sequenced in a study of siplizumab effects on memory and regulatory T cells. Study-wide results and limits: Naive T cells were seen as more diverse than memory cells and as major alloresponse contributors. Siplizumab caused a significant drop in alloreactive sequences traceable to unstimulated CD4+ memory cells. Researchers did not confirm the suppressive function of proliferating Tregs from siplizumab cultures. Treg origin accounted for an average of approximately 69% of mappable alloreactive CD4+ clones with siplizumab and under 30% in controls.

Of note for this clone: Its target is unknown.

Trimming shortened V by 4 bases and J by 5 bases, and 22 bases separated the two germline ends. CDR1 and CDR2 (germline): SGHRS, YFSETQ. The length of the CDR3 is 16 residues. Clones were sequenced by immunoSEQ multiplex PCR, and TCRdb holds only the in-frame ones, with some missing. The profile shows 100,000 or so clones, about 95% of them singletons. The rearrangement joins TRBV5-1 to TRBJ2-7, with D uncertain. Sequenced input: non-Treg CD4+ T cells sorted from blood. The TCR was taken from a human donor in good health. The CDR3 nucleotides read TGCGCCAGCAGCGCGGATGCCGCCGCTCCCGATGACGAGCAGTACTTC. Its translation is CASSADAAAPDDEQYF.